What follows describes a single T cell receptor beta chain. The data stem from a study of T cell changes during pregnancy in multiple sclerosis. Germline CDR1 MGHRA, CDR2 YSYEKL. This CDR3 region has 17 residues. Losses at the gene ends were 0 bases for V and 4 bases for J; bases not matched to a gene: 8. Profiled with immunoSEQ multiplex PCR; TCRdb holds only in-frame clones, not every one. Counted here are about 71,000 clones, roughly 91% occurring once; the ten biggest clones make up about 5.8%. The chain employs TRBV4-1 and TRBJ2-1, with 8 nucleotides matching TRBD1. The TCR sequence derives from a female donor with multiple sclerosis, enrolled in a pregnancy study. This specimen was CD8+ T cells from peripheral blood mononuclear cells, taken before pregnancy. CDR3 nucleotide sequence: TGCGCCAGCAGCCAAGACCCGGAGCAGGGGGCTTACAATGAGCAGTTCTTC. It specifies CASSQDPEQGAYNEQFF.